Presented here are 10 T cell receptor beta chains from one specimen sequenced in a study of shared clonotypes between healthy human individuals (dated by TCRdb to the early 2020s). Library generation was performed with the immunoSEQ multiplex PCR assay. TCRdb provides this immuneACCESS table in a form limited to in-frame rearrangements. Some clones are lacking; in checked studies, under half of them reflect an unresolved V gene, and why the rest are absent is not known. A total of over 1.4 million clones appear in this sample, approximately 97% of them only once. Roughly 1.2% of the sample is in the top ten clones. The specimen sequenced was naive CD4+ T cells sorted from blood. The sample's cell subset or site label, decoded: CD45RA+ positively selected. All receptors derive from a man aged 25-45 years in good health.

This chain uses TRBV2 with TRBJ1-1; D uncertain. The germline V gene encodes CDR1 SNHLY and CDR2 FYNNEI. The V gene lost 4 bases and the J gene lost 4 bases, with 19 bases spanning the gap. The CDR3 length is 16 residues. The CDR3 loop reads CASSVGMGLSVTEAFF. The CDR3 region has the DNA TGTGCCAGCAGTGTAGGGATGGGATTATCGGTCACTGAAGCTTTCTTT.

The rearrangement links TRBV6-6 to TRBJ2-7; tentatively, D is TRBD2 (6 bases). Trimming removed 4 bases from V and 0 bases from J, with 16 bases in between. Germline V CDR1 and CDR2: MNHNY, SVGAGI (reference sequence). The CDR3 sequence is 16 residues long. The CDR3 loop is CASSFPRLGSSYEQYF. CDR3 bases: TGTGCCAGCAGTTTCCCACGCCTCGGGAGCTCCTACGAGCAGTACTTC.

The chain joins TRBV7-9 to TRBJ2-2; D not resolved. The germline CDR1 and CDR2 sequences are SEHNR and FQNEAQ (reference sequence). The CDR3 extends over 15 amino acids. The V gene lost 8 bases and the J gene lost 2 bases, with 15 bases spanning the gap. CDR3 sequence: CASFPRGTNTGELFF. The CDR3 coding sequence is TGTGCCAGCTTCCCTCGTGGAACCAACACCGGGGAGCTGTTTTTT. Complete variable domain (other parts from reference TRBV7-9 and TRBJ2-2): DTGVSQNPRHKITKRGQNVTFRCDPISEHNRLYWYRQTLGQGPEFLTYFQNEAQLEKSRLLSDRFSAERPKGSFSTLEIQRTEQGDSAMYLCASFPRGTNTGELFFGEGSRLTVL.

The CDR3 here is CASQTRKGHEQYF. The CDR3 bases are TGTGCCAGCCAAACGCGAAAGGGCCATGAGCAGTACTTC. The chain couples TRBV5-5 to TRBJ2-7; D uncertain. V shed 7 bases and J shed 7 bases, with 18 bases lying between them. The CDR3 has 13 residues. CDR1 is SGHKS, CDR2 YYEKEE, per germline (reference sequence).

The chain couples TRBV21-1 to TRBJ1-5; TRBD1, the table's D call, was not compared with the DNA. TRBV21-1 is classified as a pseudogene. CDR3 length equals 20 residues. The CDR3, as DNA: TGTGCCAGCAGCAAAGTCGGACCAACGCAGGGGGAGGCGCTAGATCAGCCCCAGCATTTT. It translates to CASSKVGPTQGEALDQPQHF.

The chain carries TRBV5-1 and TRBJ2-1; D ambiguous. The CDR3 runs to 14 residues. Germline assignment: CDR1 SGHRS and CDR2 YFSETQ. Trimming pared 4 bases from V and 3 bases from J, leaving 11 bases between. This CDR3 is CASSPGGLYNEQFF. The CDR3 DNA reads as TGCGCCAGCAGCCCCGGCGGCCTCTACAATGAGCAGTTCTTC.

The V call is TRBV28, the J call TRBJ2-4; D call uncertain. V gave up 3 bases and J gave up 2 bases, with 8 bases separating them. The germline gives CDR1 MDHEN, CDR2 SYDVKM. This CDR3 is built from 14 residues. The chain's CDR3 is CASSFVDSKNIQYF. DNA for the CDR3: TGTGCCAGCAGTTTTGTGGATTCCAAAAACATTCAGTACTTC.

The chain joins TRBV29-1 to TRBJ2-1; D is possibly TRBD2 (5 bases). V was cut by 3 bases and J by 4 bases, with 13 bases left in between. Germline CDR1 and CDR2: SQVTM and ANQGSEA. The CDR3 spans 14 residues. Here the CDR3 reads CSVEEAVSYNEQFF. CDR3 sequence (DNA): TGCAGCGTTGAGGAGGCTGTCTCTTACAATGAGCAGTTCTTC.

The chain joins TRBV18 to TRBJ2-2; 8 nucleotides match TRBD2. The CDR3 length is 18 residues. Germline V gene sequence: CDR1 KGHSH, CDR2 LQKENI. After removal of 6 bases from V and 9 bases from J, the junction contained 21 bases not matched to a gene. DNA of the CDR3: TGTGCCAGCTCCTCATCAAGGCTAACGGGAGGGCCCGAACGGGAGCTGTTTTTT. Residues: CASSSSRLTGGPERELFF.

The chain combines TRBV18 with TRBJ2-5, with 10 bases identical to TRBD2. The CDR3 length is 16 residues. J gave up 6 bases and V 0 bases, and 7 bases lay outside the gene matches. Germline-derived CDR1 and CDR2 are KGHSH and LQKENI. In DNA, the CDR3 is TGTGCCAGCTCACCACCGCTAGCGGGAGAGGAAAAGACCCAGTACTTC. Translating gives CASSPPLAGEEKTQYF.